This T cell receptor (beta chain) derives from a study of cytomegalovirus exposure and HLA in healthy donors. Both 60 Vbeta primers and 13 Jbeta primers went into the PCR. Measured with immunoSEQ multiplex PCR; TCRdb has only the in-frame clones, and not every one. The sample shows about 190,000 clones, roughly 80% of them seen only once. Material: PBMCs. This receptor was obtained from a man aged 40-55 years in good health and CMV-seropositive.

In nucleotides, the CDR3 is TGTGCCAGCAGTTTTGGCGGGGCTTTCTTGGAGGAGCAGTACTTC. Its protein product is CASSFGGAFLEEQYF. The rearrangement uses TRBV6-5 and TRBJ2-7; possible D gene TRBD2, 6 bases. The CDR3 sequence is 15 residues long. V shed 4 bases and J shed 7 bases, with 20 bases lying between them. The germline V gene has CDR1 MNHEY and CDR2 SVGAGI.